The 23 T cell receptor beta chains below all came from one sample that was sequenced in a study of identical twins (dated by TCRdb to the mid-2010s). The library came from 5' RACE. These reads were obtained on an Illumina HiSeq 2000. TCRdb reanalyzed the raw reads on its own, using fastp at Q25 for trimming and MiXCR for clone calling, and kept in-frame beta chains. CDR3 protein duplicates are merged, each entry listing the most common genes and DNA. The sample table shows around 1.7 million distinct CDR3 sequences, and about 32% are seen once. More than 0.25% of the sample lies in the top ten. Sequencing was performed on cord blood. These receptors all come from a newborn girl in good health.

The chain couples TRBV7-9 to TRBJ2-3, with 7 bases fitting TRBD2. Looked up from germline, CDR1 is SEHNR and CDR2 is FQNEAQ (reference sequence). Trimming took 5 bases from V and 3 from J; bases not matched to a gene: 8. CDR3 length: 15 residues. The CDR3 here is CASSPRNSGTDTQYF. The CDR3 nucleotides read TGTGCCAGCAGCCCAAGAAATAGCGGGACAGATACGCAGTATTTT.

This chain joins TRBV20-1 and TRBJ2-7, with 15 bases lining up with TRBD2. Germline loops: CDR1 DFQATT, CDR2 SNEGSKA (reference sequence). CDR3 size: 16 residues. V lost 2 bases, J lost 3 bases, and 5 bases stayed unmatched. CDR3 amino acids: CSARKGLAGGFYEQYF. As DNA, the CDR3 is TGCAGTGCTAGAAAGGGACTAGCGGGAGGCTTCTACGAGCAGTACTTC.

The CDR3 spells CASTAGTSGSMEQFF. The CDR3 region has the DNA TGTGCCAGTACCGCCGGGACTAGCGGGAGTATGGAGCAGTTCTTC. J is TRBJ2-1 and V is TRBV19; 14 bases map to TRBD2. The V gene end was trimmed by 7 bases and the J gene end by 10 bases; junction bases not matched to a gene: 9. The CDR3 has 15 amino acids. The germline V gene has CDR1 LNHDA and CDR2 SQIVND (reference sequence). The variable domain in full, with the rest retrieved from reference TRBV19 and TRBJ2-1, is DGGITQSPKYLFRKEGQNVTLSCEQNLNHDAMYWYRQDPGQGLRLIYYSQIVNDFQKGDIAEGYSVSREKKESFPLTVTSAQKNPTAFYLCASTAGTSGSMEQFFGPGTRLTVL.

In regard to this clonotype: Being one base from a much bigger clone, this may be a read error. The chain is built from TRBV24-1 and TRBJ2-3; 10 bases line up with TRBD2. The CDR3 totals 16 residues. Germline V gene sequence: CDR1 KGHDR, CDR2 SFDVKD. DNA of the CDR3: TGTACCACCAGTGATGACCTAGCGGGAGTCTCTCCGACGCAGTATTTT. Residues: CTTSDDLAGVSPTQYF.

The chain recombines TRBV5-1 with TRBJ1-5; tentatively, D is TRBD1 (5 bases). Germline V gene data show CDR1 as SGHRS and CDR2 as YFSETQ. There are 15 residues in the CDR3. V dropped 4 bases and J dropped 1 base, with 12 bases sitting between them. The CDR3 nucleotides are TGCGCCAGCAGCCATGGGGGACCCAGCAATCAGCCCCAGCATTTT. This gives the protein CASSHGGPSNQPQHF.

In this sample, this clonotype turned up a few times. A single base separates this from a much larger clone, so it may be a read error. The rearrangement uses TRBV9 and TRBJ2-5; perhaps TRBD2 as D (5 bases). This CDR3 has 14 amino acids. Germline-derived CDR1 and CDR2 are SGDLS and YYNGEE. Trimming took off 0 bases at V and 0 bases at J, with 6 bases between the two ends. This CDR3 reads CASSVDGNQETQYF. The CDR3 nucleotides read TGTGCCAGCAGCGTAGACGGGAACCAAGAGACCCAGTACTTC. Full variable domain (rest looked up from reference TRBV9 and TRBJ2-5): DSGVTQTPKHLITATGQRVTLRCSPRSGDLSVYWYQQSLDQGLQFLIQYYNGEERAKGNILERFSAQQFPDLHSELNLSSLELGDSALYFCASSVDGNQETQYFGPGTRLLVL.

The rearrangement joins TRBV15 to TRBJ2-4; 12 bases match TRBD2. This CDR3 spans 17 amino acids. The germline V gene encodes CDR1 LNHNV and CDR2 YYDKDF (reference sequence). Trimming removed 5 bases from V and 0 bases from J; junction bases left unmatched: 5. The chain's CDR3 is CATSRLAGARAKNIQYF. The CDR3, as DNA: TGTGCCACCAGCCGACTAGCGGGAGCCCGAGCCAAAAACATTCAGTACTTC.

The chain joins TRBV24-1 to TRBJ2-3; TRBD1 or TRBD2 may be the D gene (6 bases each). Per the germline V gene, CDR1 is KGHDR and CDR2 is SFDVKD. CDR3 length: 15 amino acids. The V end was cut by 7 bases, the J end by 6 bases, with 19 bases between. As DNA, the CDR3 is TGTGCCACCAGCAGCGGAGGGGGGCGTCGGGATACGCAGTATTTT. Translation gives CATSSGGGRRDTQYF.

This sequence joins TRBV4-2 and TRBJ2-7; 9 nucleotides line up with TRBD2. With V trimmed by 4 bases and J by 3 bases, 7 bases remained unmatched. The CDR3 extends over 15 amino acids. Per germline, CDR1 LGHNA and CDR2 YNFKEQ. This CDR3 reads CASSPGGLADYEQYF. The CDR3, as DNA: TGTGCCAGCAGCCCTGGGGGACTAGCCGACTACGAGCAGTACTTC.

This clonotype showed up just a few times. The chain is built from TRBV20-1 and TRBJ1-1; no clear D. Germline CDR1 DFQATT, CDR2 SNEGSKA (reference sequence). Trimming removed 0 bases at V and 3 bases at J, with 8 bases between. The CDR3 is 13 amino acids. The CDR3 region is CSARDNSHTEAFF. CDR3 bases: TGCAGTGCTAGAGATAACAGTCACACTGAAGCTTTCTTT.

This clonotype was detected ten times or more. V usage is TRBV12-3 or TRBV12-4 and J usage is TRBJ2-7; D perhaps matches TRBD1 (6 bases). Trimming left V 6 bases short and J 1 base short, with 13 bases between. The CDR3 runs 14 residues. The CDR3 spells CASSHPGTSYEQYF. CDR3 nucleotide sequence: TGTGCCAGCAGCCATCCCGGGACATCCTACGAGCAGTACTTC.

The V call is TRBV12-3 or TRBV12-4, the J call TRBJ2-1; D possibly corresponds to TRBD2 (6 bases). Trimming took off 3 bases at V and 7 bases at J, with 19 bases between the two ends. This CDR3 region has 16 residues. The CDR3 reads CASSFRRAGWVNEQFF. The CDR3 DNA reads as TGTGCCAGCAGTTTCCGGCGGGCGGGATGGGTGAATGAGCAGTTCTTC.

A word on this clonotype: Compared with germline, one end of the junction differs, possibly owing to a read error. For the CDR3, the DNA is TGTGCCAGCAGCTTAGGACCCCGAACGTACTTC. It encodes CASSLGPRTYF. The chain combines TRBV12-3 or TRBV12-4 with TRBJ2-7; D is unresolved. The CDR3 spans 11 residues.

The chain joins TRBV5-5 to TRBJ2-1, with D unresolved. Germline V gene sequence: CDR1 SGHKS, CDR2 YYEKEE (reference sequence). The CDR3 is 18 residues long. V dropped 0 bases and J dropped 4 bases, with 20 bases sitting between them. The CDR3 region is CASSLAVQRLAKYNEQFF. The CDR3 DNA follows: TGTGCCAGCAGCTTGGCCGTCCAACGTTTAGCAAAGTACAATGAGCAGTTCTTC.

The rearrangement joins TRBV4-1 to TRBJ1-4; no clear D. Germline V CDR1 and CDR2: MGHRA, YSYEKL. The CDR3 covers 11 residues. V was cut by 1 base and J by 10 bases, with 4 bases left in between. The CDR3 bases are TGCGCCAGCAGCCAAGTAGGAAAACTGTTTTTT. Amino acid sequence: CASSQVGKLFF.

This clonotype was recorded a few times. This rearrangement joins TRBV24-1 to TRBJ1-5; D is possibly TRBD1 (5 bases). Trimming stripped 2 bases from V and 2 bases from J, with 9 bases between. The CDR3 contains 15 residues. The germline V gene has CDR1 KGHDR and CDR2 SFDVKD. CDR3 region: CATSDSMGGNQPQHF. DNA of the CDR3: TGTGCCACCAGTGATTCGATGGGGGGCAATCAGCCCCAGCATTTT.

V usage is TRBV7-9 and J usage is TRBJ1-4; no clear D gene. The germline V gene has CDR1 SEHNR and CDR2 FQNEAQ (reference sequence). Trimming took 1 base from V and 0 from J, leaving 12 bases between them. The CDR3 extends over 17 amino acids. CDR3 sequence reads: CASSLGRFGSTNEKLFF. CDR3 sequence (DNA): TGTGCCAGCAGCTTAGGGAGGTTTGGATCAACTAATGAAAAACTGTTTTTT.

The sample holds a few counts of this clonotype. The CDR3, as DNA: TGTGCCAGCAGCCTACCCGGGACAAGCATCGTTGAGCAGTACTTC. Amino acids: CASSLPGTSIVEQYF. This chain links TRBV3-1 with TRBJ2-5; D possibly corresponds to TRBD1 (6 bases). The CDR3 sequence is 15 residues long. Trimming pared 4 bases from V and 11 bases from J, leaving 23 bases between. Germline assignment: CDR1 LGHDT and CDR2 YNNKEL (reference sequence).

This CDR3 is CASSSFLQSQYF. The DNA of the CDR3 is TGTGCCAGCAGCTCATTTCTCCAATCGCAGTATTTT. The gene calls are TRBV7-2 and TRBJ2-3; D is uncertain. In germline, CDR1 is SGHTA, CDR2 FQGNSA. This CDR3 spans 12 amino acids. V gave up 4 bases and J gave up 10 bases, with 12 bases separating them.

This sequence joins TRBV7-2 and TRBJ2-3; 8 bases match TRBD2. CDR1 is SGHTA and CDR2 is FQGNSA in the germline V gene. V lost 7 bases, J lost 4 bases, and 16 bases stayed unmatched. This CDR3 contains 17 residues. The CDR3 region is CTSIKGSGSIMADTQYF. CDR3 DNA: TGTACCAGCATCAAGGGCAGCGGGAGTATTATGGCAGATACGCAGTATTTT.

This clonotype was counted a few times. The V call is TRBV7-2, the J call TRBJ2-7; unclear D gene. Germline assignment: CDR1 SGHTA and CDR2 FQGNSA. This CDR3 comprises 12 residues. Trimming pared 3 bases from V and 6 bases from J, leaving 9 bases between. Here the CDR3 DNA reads TGTGCCAGCAGCTTTGGTAAGGTCGAGCAGTACTTC. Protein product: CASSFGKVEQYF.

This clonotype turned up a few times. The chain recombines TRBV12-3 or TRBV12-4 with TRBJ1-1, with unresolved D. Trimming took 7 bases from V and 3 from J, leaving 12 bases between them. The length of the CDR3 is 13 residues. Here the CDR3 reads CASTGFGDTEAFF. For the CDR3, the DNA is TGTGCCAGCACCGGTTTTGGGGACACTGAAGCTTTCTTT.

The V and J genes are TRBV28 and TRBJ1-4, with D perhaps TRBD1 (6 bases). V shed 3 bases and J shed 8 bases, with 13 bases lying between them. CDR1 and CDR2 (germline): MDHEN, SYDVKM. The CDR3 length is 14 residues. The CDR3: CASSFQGFKEKLFF. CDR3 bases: TGTGCCAGCAGTTTTCAGGGGTTTAAGGAAAAACTGTTTTTT.